This T cell receptor beta chain was found in a study of CD8 T cells in ankylosing spondylitis. Construction of TCR beta libraries was performed using quantitative 5'-RACE with molecular barcodes. TCRdb independently ran MiXCR on the 5' RACE reads; one entry per CDR3 protein. The profile covers over 450,000 distinct CDR3 sequences, with about 13% appearing a single time and over 6.5% taken by the ten largest. CDR1 DFQATT and CDR2 SNEGSKA come from the germline V gene (reference sequence). The CDR3 loop spans 14 amino acids. V was cut by 0 bases and J by 4 bases, with 12 bases left in between. Study observations and caveats: Ankylosing spondylitis blood appeared to carry a characteristic TCR beta motif of under ten highly homologous variants. Within peripheral blood, clones linked to disease were CD8+ and relatively rare. Earlier authors reported some of these motif variants in reactive arthritis synovial fluid and blood.

This clonotype has only a few counts. The antigen remains unidentified. The sample consisted of blood, either unsorted or a sorted T cell fraction (not recorded which). This sequence joins TRBV20-1 and TRBJ1-1; possibly TRBD1 for D (5 bases). The source of this sequence is a male donor with ankylosing spondylitis. Here the CDR3 DNA reads TGCAGTGCTAGAGATCCTCAGGGCGGCACTGAAGCTTTCTTT. Its translation: CSARDPQGGTEAFF.